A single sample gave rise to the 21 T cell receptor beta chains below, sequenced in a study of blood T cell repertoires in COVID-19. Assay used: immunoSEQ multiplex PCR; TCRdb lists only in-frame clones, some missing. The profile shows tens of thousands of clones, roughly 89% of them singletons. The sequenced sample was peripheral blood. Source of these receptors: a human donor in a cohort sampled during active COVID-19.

This chain's CDR3 is CASSLRGLHTGELFF. CDR3 sequence (DNA): TGTGCCAGCAGCTTAAGGGGGTTGCACACCGGGGAGCTGTTTTTT. The chain recombines TRBV5-4 with TRBJ2-2; a weak D match, TRBD1 (6 bases). Between the trimmed V and J ends, which lost 2 bases and 3 bases, there was a span of 11 bases. Germline V CDR1 and CDR2: SGHNT, YYREEE (reference sequence). The CDR3 runs to 15 residues.

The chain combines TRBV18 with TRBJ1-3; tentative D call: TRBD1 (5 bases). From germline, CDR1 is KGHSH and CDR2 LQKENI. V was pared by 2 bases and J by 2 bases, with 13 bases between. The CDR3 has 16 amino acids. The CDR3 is CASSPRQGETGNTIYF. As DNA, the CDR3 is TGTGCCAGCTCACCAAGGCAGGGCGAGACTGGAAACACCATATATTTT.

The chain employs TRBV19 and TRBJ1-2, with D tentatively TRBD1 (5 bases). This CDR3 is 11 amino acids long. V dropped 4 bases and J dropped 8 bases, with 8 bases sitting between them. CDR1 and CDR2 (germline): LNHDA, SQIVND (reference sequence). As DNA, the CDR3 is TGTGCCAGTAGTAACGGGGGGGGCTACACCTTC. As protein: CASSNGGGYTF.

CDR3 region: CASSHGFSSYEQYF. The CDR3 nucleotides are TGCGCCAGCAGCCACGGGTTTAGCTCCTACGAGCAGTACTTC. The chain uses TRBV4-3 and TRBJ2-7; D unclear. The germline gives CDR1 LGHNA, CDR2 YSLEER. This CDR3 contains 14 residues. Trimming removed 3 bases at V and 0 bases at J, with 9 bases between.

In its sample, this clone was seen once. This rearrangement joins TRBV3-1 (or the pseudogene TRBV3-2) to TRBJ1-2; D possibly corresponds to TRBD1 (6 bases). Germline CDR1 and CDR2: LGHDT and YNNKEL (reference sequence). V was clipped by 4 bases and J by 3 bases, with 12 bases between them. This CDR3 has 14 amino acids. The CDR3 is CASSPRGAHYGYTF. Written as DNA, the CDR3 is TGTGCCAGCAGCCCGCGGGGGGCGCACTATGGCTACACCTTC.

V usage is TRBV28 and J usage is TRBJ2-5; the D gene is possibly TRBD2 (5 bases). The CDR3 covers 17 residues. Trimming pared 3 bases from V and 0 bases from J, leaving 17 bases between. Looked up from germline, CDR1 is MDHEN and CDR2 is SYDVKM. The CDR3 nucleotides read TGTGCCAGCAGTTTGCGCCGCCGAGGGTGGGACCAAGAGACCCAGTACTTC. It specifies CASSLRRRGWDQETQYF.

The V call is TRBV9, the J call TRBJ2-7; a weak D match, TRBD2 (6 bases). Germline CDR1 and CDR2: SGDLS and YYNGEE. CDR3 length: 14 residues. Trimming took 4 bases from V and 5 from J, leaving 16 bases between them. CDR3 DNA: TGTGCCAGCAGCCCAGGAGGGGTCGGGCACGAGCAGTACTTC. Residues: CASSPGGVGHEQYF. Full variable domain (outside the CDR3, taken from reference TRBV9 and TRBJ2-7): DSGVTQTPKHLITATGQRVTLRCSPRSGDLSVYWYQQSLDQGLQFLIQYYNGEERAKGNILERFSAQQFPDLHSELNLSSLELGDSALYFCASSPGGVGHEQYFGPGTRLTVT.

DNA for the CDR3: TGTGCCAGCAGTATCTCTCTAACGGGCTATGGCTACACCTTC. Encoded protein: CASSISLTGYGYTF. The rearrangement joins TRBV27 to TRBJ1-2; D unresolved. The germline CDR1 and CDR2 sequences are MNHEY and SMNVEV (reference sequence). The CDR3 extends over 14 amino acids. V lost 5 bases to trimming and J lost 4 bases, with 14 bases between them.

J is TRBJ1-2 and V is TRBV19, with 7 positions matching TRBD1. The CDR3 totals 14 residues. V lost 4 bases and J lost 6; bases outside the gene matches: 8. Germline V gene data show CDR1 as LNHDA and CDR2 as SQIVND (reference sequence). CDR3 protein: CASSTETGLDGYTF. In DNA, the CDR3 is TGTGCCAGTAGTACCGAGACAGGGCTTGATGGCTACACCTTC.

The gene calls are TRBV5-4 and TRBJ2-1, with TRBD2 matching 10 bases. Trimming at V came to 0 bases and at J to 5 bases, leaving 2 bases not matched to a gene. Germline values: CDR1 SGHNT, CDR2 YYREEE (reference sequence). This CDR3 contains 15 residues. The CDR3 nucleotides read TGTGCCAGCAGCTTGGGTAGCGGGGGGAACAATGAGCAGTTCTTC. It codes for CASSLGSGGNNEQFF.

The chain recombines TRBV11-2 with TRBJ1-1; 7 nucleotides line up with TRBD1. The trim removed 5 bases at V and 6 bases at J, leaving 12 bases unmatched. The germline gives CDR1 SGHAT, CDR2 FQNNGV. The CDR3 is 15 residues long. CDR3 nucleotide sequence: TGTGCCAGCAGCCCTTTGAAAGGGGGCTTAGCTGAAGCTTTCTTT. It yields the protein CASSPLKGGLAEAFF.

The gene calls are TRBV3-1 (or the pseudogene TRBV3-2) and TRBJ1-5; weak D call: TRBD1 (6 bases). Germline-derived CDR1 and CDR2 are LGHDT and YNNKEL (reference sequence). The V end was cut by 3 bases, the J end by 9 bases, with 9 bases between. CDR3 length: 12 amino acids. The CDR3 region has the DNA TGTGCCAGCAGCCATTCAGGGGTGCCCCAGCATTTT. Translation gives CASSHSGVPQHF.

The CDR3 DNA follows: TGTGCCAGCAGCCGGGCAAATGAAAAACTGTTTTTT. Translation: CASSRANEKLFF. The rearrangement uses TRBV4-2 and TRBJ1-4; no definite D call. With 4 bases removed from V and 5 bases from J, the gap between germline ends came to 5 bases. The germline gives CDR1 LGHNA, CDR2 YNFKEQ. This CDR3 has 12 amino acids.

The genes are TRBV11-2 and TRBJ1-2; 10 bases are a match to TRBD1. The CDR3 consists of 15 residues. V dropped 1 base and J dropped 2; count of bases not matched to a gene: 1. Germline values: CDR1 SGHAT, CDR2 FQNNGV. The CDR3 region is CASSLGTGGNYGYTF. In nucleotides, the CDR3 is TGTGCCAGCAGCTTAGGGACAGGGGGGAACTATGGCTACACCTTC.

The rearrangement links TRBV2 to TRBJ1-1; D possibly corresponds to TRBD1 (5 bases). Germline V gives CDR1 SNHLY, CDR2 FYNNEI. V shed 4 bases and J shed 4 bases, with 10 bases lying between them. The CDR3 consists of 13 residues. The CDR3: CASSVGVGTEAFF. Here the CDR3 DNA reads TGTGCCAGCAGTGTAGGGGTCGGCACTGAAGCTTTCTTT.

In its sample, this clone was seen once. CDR3 sequence: CASRPEGQVVGGYTF. The CDR3 DNA reads TGTGCCAGCAGACCGGAGGGACAGGTGGTCGGTGGCTACACCTTC. The chain joins TRBV6-5 to TRBJ1-2; 8 positions agree with TRBD1. This CDR3 is built from 15 residues. Germline assignment: CDR1 MNHEY and CDR2 SVGAGI. V dropped 6 bases and J dropped 7; count of bases not matched to a gene: 13.

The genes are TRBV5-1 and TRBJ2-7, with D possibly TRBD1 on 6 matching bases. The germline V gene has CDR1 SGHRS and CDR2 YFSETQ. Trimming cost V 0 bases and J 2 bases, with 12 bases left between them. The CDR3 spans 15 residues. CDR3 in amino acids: CASSLDTGLPYEQYF. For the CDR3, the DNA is TGCGCCAGCAGCTTGGATACAGGGCTTCCCTACGAGCAGTACTTC.

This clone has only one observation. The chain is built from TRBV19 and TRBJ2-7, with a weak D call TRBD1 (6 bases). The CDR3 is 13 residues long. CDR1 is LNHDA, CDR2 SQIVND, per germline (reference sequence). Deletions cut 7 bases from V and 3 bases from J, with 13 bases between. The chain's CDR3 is CASTDRTDYEQYF. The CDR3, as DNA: TGTGCCAGTACAGACAGGACCGACTACGAGCAGTACTTC.

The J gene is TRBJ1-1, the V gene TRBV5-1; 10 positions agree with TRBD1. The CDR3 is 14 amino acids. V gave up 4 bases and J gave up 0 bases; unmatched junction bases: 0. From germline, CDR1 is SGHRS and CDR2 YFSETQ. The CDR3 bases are TGCGCCAGCAGCGGACAGGGGGTGAACACTGAAGCTTTCTTT. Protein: CASSGQGVNTEAFF.

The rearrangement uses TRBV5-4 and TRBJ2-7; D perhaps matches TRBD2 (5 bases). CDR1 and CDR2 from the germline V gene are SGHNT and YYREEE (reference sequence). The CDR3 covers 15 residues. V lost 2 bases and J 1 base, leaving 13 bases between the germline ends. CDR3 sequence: CASSLAVKNSYEQYF. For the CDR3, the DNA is TGTGCCAGCAGCTTAGCGGTTAAAAATTCCTACGAGCAGTACTTC.

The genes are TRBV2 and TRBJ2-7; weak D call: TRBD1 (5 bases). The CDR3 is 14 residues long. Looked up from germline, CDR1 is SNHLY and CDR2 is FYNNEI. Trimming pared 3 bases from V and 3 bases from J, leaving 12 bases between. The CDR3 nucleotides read TGTGCCAGCAGTGATCGCCTAGGGGTCTACGAGCAGTACTTC. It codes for CASSDRLGVYEQYF.